This record looks at one T cell receptor (beta chain) sequence and its context. With a much larger clone just one base away, this may be a read error. TCRdb fed the PCR reads into MiXCR, producing one record per CDR3 protein. There are about 320,000 distinct CDR3 sequences in the sample; 20% to 25% occur only once, and approximately 0.8% lies in the top ten. CDR3 length: 14 amino acids. Germline CDR1 is SGHVS and CDR2 is FNYEAQ. Trimming left V 0 bases short and J 10 bases short, with 12 bases between. Naive CD8 T cell sorting was performed on the CD8+CD4-CCR7+CD45RA+ phenotype. This entry belongs to a study of molecular identifiers for immune sequencing clone quantification.

V and J are TRBV7-6 and TRBJ2-2; tentative D call: TRBD2 (5 bases). Sequencing input: naive CD8+ T cells from blood, with Jurkat cell RNA spiked in. Subset indicated: FACS-sorted CD8+CD4-CCR7+CD45RA+ naive T cells. The TCR originated in a human donor in good health. Some libraries in this study had Jurkat cell RNA spiked in. The CDR3 loop is CASSLAGEAEELFF. DNA for the CDR3: TGTGCCAGCAGCTTAGCGGGAGAGGCCGAGGAGCTGTTTTTT.